This TCR beta chain came from a study of blood T cell repertoires in COVID-19. The V gene lost 4 bases and the J gene lost 4 bases, with 14 bases spanning the gap. There are 14 residues in the CDR3. Germline V gene lookup returns CDR1 SGHDT and CDR2 YYEEEE. In Cohort 3, a recovered donor had either two negative PCRs, clearance, or symptom resolution. Original analysis: The authors estimated nucleated cell counts from reference gene primer amplification. The protocol was immunoSEQ multiplex PCR, while the TCRdb copy is restricted to in-frame clones and leaves out a portion. V and J calls and clone size are given by that table; D and trimming were obtained from the DNA. This table holds about 200,000 clones, about 87% found once.

This chain uses TRBV5-6 with TRBJ1-2, with D possibly TRBD1 on 5 matching bases. The sequence came from a man between 25 and 39 years old who had recovered from COVID-19. Sequencing was performed on PBMCs or T cells enriched from blood (not recorded which). CDR3 sequence reads: CASSPRVGGYGYTF. CDR3 in DNA: TGTGCCAGCAGCCCTAGGGTGGGGGGCTATGGCTACACCTTC.